The clone carrying this T cell receptor (beta chain) was observed many times. Antigen: not known. This entry comes from a study of tumor-infiltrating lymphocytes in primary liver carcinoma. Study observations and caveats: The top-250-clone fraction was significantly higher in tumors than in blood (p = 0.039). Tumor-adjacent and tumor-blood pairs overlapped less than tumor region pairs did.

Production of TCR beta cDNA used 500 ng total RNA together with a constant-region primer. Sequencing libraries for TCR beta derived from three nested multiplex PCR rounds that used slightly modified ARM-PCR. The opening two PCR rounds, around 9 cycles each, paired TRBV1-TRBV30 forward primers with a C-beta reverse primer. TCRdb processed the multiplex PCR reads anew with MiXCR; each CDR3 protein has one entry. The sample records approximately 330,000 distinct CDR3 sequences, approximately 65% being singletons. Unsorted whole blood supplied the RNA, and germline DNA was extracted too. Approximately 4 milliliters of peripheral blood were collected before surgery. V lost 1 base and J lost 8, with 12 bases in between. This CDR3 contains 14 residues. The germline CDR1 and CDR2 sequences are LGHNA and YSLEER.

The origin of this receptor is a man between 35 and 55 years old with primary liver carcinoma and hepatitis B virus infection. The chain combines TRBV4-3 with TRBJ2-1; D is uncertain. The specimen was peripheral blood. This CDR3 reads CASSQGESGDEQFF. CDR3 nucleotide sequence: TGCGCCAGCAGCCAAGGTGAGTCCGGAGATGAGCAGTTCTTC.